The next 21 T cell receptor beta chains were all read from a single sample in a study of T cells in women clearing cervical HPV infection. Clones were read by immunoSEQ multiplex PCR, and TCRdb kept only the in-frame ones, dropping some. This sample contains tens of thousands of clones. The sequenced sample was blood buffy coat. These receptors were collected from a woman between 18 and 70 years old with a cervical HPV16 infection that either progressed to CIN3+ or cleared (not recorded which).

A remark on this clone: Read sequence stops 3 residues before the CDR3 end, and the germline J gene provides the missing end. The V call is TRBV18, the J call TRBJ1-2, with 8 bases lining up with TRBD1. The CDR3 is made up of 13 amino acids. Germline V lookup: CDR1 KGHSH, CDR2 LQKENI. Partial CDR3 DNA: TGTGCCAGCGCCGCGACAGGGGCTAAGGGC. This sequence encodes CASAATGAKG. The full CDR3 is CASAATGAKGYTF.

A word on this clone: The CDR3 end lies 3 residues beyond the end of the read and is filled in from the germline J gene. V usage is TRBV18 and J usage is TRBJ2-5; 7 bases match TRBD1. The CDR3 loop spans 17 amino acids. In germline, CDR1 is KGHSH, CDR2 LQKENI. V dropped 2 bases and J dropped 0; count of bases not matched to a gene: 9. CDR3 DNA, as far as it was read: TGTGCCAGCTCACCAAGGAAGACAGGGCCTTACCAAGAGACC. This sequence encodes CASSPRKTGPYQET. Given in full, the CDR3 is CASSPRKTGPYQETQYF.

For this clone: The sequenced fragment ends 3 residues before the CDR3 boundary, so the rest is inferred from the germline J gene. V and J are TRBV7-2 and TRBJ1-6, with no clear D. The CDR3 spans 15 residues. In germline, CDR1 is SGHTA, CDR2 FQGNSA. The CDR3 here is CASSLVVDYWASLHF. CDR3 DNA, as far as it was read: TGTGCCAGCAGCTTAGTCGTGGACTACTGGGCCTCC.

Regarding this clone: The CDR3 goes on 3 residues after the read ends, and that part is filled in from the germline J gene. The V gene is TRBV7-2, the J gene TRBJ2-5; TRBD1 agrees at 9 bases. The V segment lost 5 bases and the J segment 4 bases; nucleotides outside the gene matches: 8. The CDR3 contains 15 residues. CDR1 is SGHTA, CDR2 FQGNSA, per germline. CDR3 protein: CASSPPRTGVETQYF. The part of the CDR3 DNA that was read is TGTGCCAGCAGCCCCCCCCGGACAGGGGTAGAGACC.

As regards this clone: The read terminates 3 residues ahead of where the CDR3 ends, so the germline J gene completes it. The chain combines TRBV7-9 with TRBJ1-2, with 9 bases identical to TRBD1. The CDR3 sequence is 14 residues long. Germline CDR1 and CDR2: SEHNR and FQNEAQ (reference sequence). Incomplete CDR3 DNA: TGTGCCAGCAGCGACGGGACAGGGATGAGTGAC. The encoded protein is CASSDGTGMSD. From start to end, the CDR3 is CASSDGTGMSDYTF.

As regards this clone: Coverage ceases 3 residues before the CDR3 finishes, and the germline J gene fills in the end. The chain joins TRBV6-1 to TRBJ1-5; D call uncertain. CDR3 length: 16 residues. Germline CDR1 reads MNHNS; CDR2 reads SASEGT. V was clipped by 2 bases and J by 0 bases, with 11 bases between them. The CDR3 spells CASSESGPNSNQPQHF. The sequenced part of the CDR3 DNA is TGTGCCAGCAGTGAATCGGGTCCCAATAGCAATCAGCCC.

To note about this clone: The read terminates 3 residues ahead of where the CDR3 ends, so the germline J gene completes it. The rearrangement links TRBV24-1 to TRBJ2-5; TRBD1 might be the D (7 bases). The CDR3 totals 15 residues. Trimming took 4 bases from V and 3 from J, leaving 14 bases between them. Germline CDR1 reads KGHDR; CDR2 reads SFDVKD. CDR3 DNA (partial): TGTGCCACCAGTGACAACGCCAGGGGGGAAGAGACC. It specifies CATSDNARGEET. The whole CDR3 is CATSDNARGEETQYF.

As regards this clone: Read sequence stops 3 residues before the CDR3 end, and the germline J gene provides the missing end. V is TRBV20-1 and J is TRBJ2-1, with D uncertain. Germline V gene sequence: CDR1 DFQATT, CDR2 SNEGSKA (reference sequence). V lost 5 bases to trimming and J lost 5 bases, with 10 bases between them. The CDR3 runs to 12 residues. The CDR3 sequence is CSAPRYDNEQFF. The covered CDR3 bases are TGCAGTGCTCCCAGATACGACAATGAG.

As regards this clone: The read ends 3 residues before the CDR3 terminus; that terminus is restored from the germline J gene. The chain couples TRBV19 to TRBJ2-3, with 11 bases fitting TRBD2. The CDR3 loop spans 15 amino acids. V was pared by 6 bases and J by 4 bases, with 6 bases of the junction left unmatched. Per the germline V gene, CDR1 is LNHDA and CDR2 is SQIVND (reference sequence). The CDR3 bases that were read are TGTGCCAGTAGCCAACTAGCGGGGGTTTCAGATACG. It codes for CASSQLAGVSDT. The whole CDR3 protein is CASSQLAGVSDTQYF.

About this clone itself: From the germline J gene comes the end of the CDR3, since the read stops 3 residues before it. The V call is TRBV11-2, the J call TRBJ1-2; tentative D call: TRBD1 (6 bases). CDR1 is SGHAT, CDR2 FQNNGV, per germline. The CDR3 spans 14 residues. The V and J ends lost 5 bases and 4 bases respectively, with 14 bases between them. The sequenced part of the CDR3 DNA is TGTGCCAGCAGCCCTACAACAGGGAGCTATGGC. Encoded protein: CASSPTTGSYG. The full CDR3 sequence reads CASSPTTGSYGYTF.

Concerning this clone: The read is 3 residues too short to cover the CDR3 end, so that end is filled in from the germline J gene. This chain links TRBV18 with TRBJ1-2, with D unresolved. V was trimmed by 5 bases and J by 6 bases, leaving 16 bases between them. The V gene's germline CDR1 is KGHSH and CDR2 LQKENI. CDR3 length: 14 residues. The part of the CDR3 DNA that was read is TGTGCCAGCTCAGGAGAAGCGCTAATCGATGGC. Encoded protein: CASSGEALIDG. The whole CDR3 protein is CASSGEALIDGYTF. The variable domain in full, completed from reference TRBV18 and TRBJ1-2, reads NAGVMQNPRHLVRRRGQEARLRCSPMKGHSHVYWYRQLPEEGLKFMVYLQKENIIDESGMPKERFSAEFPKEGPSILRIQQVVRGDSAAYFCASSGEALIDGYTFGSGTRLTVV.

As regards this clone: Relative to the germline gene, one junction end is altered; a read error may explain this. The read ends 3 residues before the CDR3 terminus; that terminus is restored from the germline J gene. The J gene is TRBJ1-2, the V gene TRBV4-2; D is perhaps TRBD1 (6 bases). This CDR3 region has 15 residues. Germline V CDR1 and CDR2: LGHNA, YNFKEQ. The DNA read from the CDR3 is TGCGCCAGCAGCCAAGATTGGGGGCTTAACTATGGC. Translating it yields CASSQDWGLNYG. The CDR3 as a whole reads CASSQDWGLNYGYTF.

Concerning this clone itself: The read terminates 3 residues before the CDR3 end, so the remaining end is supplied by the germline J gene. The rearrangement links TRBV30 to TRBJ1-1; possible D gene TRBD1, 6 bases. The CDR3 totals 15 residues. Germline CDR1 and CDR2: GTSNPN and SVGIG (reference sequence). The V and J ends lost 5 bases and 0 bases respectively, with 16 bases between them. This chain's CDR3 is CAWPRQENMNTEAFF. The DNA read from the CDR3 is TGTGCCTGGCCTCGACAGGAGAATATGAACACTGAA.

Details on this clone: Relative to the germline gene, one junction end is altered; a read error may explain this. Coverage ceases 3 residues before the CDR3 finishes, and the germline J gene fills in the end. Other nucleotide sequences in the sample specify the same CDR3. The V call is TRBV5-1, the J call TRBJ1-3; TRBD1 is a possible D gene (5 bases). CDR3 length equals 17 residues. Per the germline V gene, CDR1 is SGHRS and CDR2 is YFSETQ. The DNA read from the CDR3 is TGCGCCAGCAGCGCGGATGCATTTGGGGCGTATGGAAACACA. Its translation is CASSADAFGAYGNT. The whole CDR3 sequence reads CASSADAFGAYGNTIYF.

With regard to this clone: The sequence runs out 3 residues before the end of the CDR3; the remainder is reconstructed from the germline J gene. The chain combines TRBV7-2 with TRBJ2-1; tentative D call: TRBD2 (6 bases). Germline V gene data show CDR1 as SGHTA and CDR2 as FQGNSA. V was cut by 5 bases and J by 2 bases, with 13 bases left in between. The CDR3 length is 15 residues. The CDR3 DNA, read in part, is TGTGCCAGCAGCCCGGTGGGGGGAACCTACAATGAG. Amino acids: CASSPVGGTYNE. The whole CDR3 reads CASSPVGGTYNEQFF.

As concerns this clone: The read is 3 residues too short to cover the CDR3 end, so that end is filled in from the germline J gene. The chain has TRBV20-1 and TRBJ1-2; 8 nucleotides line up with TRBD1. The germline gives CDR1 DFQATT, CDR2 SNEGSKA (reference sequence). The CDR3 length is 13 residues. The junction had 3 bases not matched to a gene; V was cut back by 0 bases and J by 6 bases. Partial CDR3 DNA: TGCAGTGCTAGAGAGGACAGGGCTGATGGC. This sequence encodes CSAREDRADG. In full, the CDR3 reads CSAREDRADGYTF.

Note on this clone: The missing CDR3 end, 3 residues past where the read stops, is filled in from the germline J gene. The rearrangement links TRBV7-9 to TRBJ1-5, with D tentatively TRBD1 (5 bases). The CDR3 totals 12 residues. V lost 4 bases to trimming and J lost 6 bases, with 7 bases between them. Per germline, CDR1 SEHNR and CDR2 FQNEAQ (reference sequence). The CDR3 here is CASSSGSQPQHF. CDR3 DNA (partial): TGTGCCAGCAGCTCAGGGTCTCAGCCC.

Note on this clone: The observed sequence ends 3 residues before the CDR3 terminus, with the missing tail filled in from the germline J gene. The chain couples TRBV12-3 or TRBV12-4 to TRBJ2-7, with a tentative D call TRBD2 (5 bases). This CDR3 has 14 residues. V was cut by 3 bases and J by 5 bases, with 14 bases left in between. The part of the CDR3 DNA that was read is TGTGCCAGCAGTTTGTCGTCTAGCCCGCACGAG. This encodes CASSLSSSPHE. The whole CDR3 region reads CASSLSSSPHEQYF.

Worth noting for this clone: The CDR3 goes on 3 residues after the read ends, and that part is filled in from the germline J gene. The chain combines TRBV18 with TRBJ2-4, with D possibly TRBD2 on 5 matching bases. This CDR3 contains 15 residues. Looked up from germline, CDR1 is KGHSH and CDR2 is LQKENI. This CDR3 is CASSPRDAGWAGQYF. The CDR3 bases that were read are TGTGCCAGCTCACCTCGCGATGCGGGCTGGGCGGGT.

With respect to this clone: The CDR3 end is not reached by the read, which stops 3 residues before it; the germline J gene fills it in. The V gene is TRBV7-2, the J gene TRBJ2-7; perhaps TRBD2 as D (6 bases). The V gene lost 3 bases and the J gene lost 3 bases, with 12 bases spanning the gap. The V gene's germline CDR1 is SGHTA and CDR2 FQGNSA. The CDR3 extends over 14 amino acids. CDR3 sequence reads: CASSLGLGLYEQYF. The CDR3 bases that were read are TGTGCCAGCAGCTTGGGTTTGGGACTCTACGAG.

Details on this clone: The read ends 3 residues before the CDR3 terminus; that terminus is restored from the germline J gene. This rearrangement joins TRBV29-1 to TRBJ2-1; TRBD2 agrees at 11 bases. The CDR3 length is 16 residues. Germline V gene lookup returns CDR1 SQVTM and CDR2 ANQGSEA. V lost 7 bases to trimming and J lost 0 bases; unmatched junction nucleotides: 8. The CDR3 region is CSAQGGLAVSYNEQFF. The part of the CDR3 DNA that was read is TGCAGCGCGCAAGGGGGACTAGCGGTCTCCTACAATGAG.